Presented here are 8 T cell receptor beta chains from one specimen sequenced in a study of blood T cell repertoires in COVID-19 (dated by TCRdb to about 2020). Library prep was done by the immunoSEQ multiplex PCR assay. The table was pulled from immuneACCESS by TCRdb, which kept in-frame rearrangements only. Such tables lose some clones; where checked, under half of the loss comes from unresolved V genes, and the rest has no known cause. The sample table records roughly 150,000 clones; roughly four fifths of these occur just once. Of the sample, roughly 11% is held by the ten largest clones. Sequenced: peripheral blood. These receptors came from a human donor in a cohort sampled during active COVID-19.

The rearrangement links TRBV7-6 to TRBJ2-2; D gene ambiguous. Germline CDR1 and CDR2: SGHVS and FNYEAQ. The CDR3 runs to 15 residues. The ends were cut back, 7 bases at V and 4 bases at J, with 16 bases in the middle. CDR3 nucleotides: TGTGCCAGCACCCTCGGTCATGGCGGCACCGGGGAGCTGTTTTTT. Its translation is CASTLGHGGTGELFF.

In its sample, this clone was seen once. V and J are TRBV6-5 and TRBJ1-1; 7 bases are shared with TRBD1. Per germline, CDR1 MNHEY and CDR2 SVGAGI. This CDR3 contains 11 residues. The CDR3 coding sequence is TGTGCATCAGGGGGGTTTACTGAAGCTTTCTTT. Amino acids: CASGGFTEAFF.

CDR3 in DNA: TGTGCCAGCAGCCCACAGGGAATGGATCAGCCCCAGCATTTT. The encoded protein is CASSPQGMDQPQHF. This sequence joins TRBV27 and TRBJ1-5, with D possibly being TRBD1 (6 bases). V lost 6 bases to trimming and J lost 5 bases, with 14 bases between them. The CDR3 consists of 14 residues. The germline gives CDR1 MNHEY, CDR2 SMNVEV (reference sequence).

The chain employs TRBV29-1 and TRBJ2-1, with 8 bases identical to TRBD1. The CDR3 runs 13 residues. The germline CDR1 and CDR2 sequences are SQVTM and ANQGSEA. V trimming: 6 bases; J trimming: 7 bases; junction bases outside the gene matches: 8. The CDR3 bases are TGCAGCGTCCCGGACAGGGCTTGGAATGAGCAGTTCTTC. This gives the protein CSVPDRAWNEQFF.

This clone was observed at least ten times. CDR3 amino acids: CASSLISRLRDTIYF. In DNA, the CDR3 is TGTGCCAGCAGCTTAATTTCCCGATTGAGGGACACCATATATTTT. The chain uses TRBV11-2 and TRBJ1-3; no clear D gene. From germline, CDR1 is SGHAT and CDR2 FQNNGV. Trimming shortened V by 2 bases and J by 8 bases, and 16 bases separated the two germline ends. The CDR3 extends over 15 amino acids.

The chain carries TRBV6-6 and TRBJ2-3; no firm D call. V shed 7 bases and J shed 1 base, with 12 bases lying between them. The CDR3 consists of 14 residues. Germline V lookup: CDR1 MNHNY, CDR2 SVGAGI (reference sequence). CDR3 in DNA: TGTGCCAGCACCAGAGGTCTTCGCACAGATACGCAGTATTTT. This translates into CASTRGLRTDTQYF.

The chain combines TRBV24-1 with TRBJ2-5, with D possibly TRBD1 on 6 matching bases. Per germline, CDR1 KGHDR and CDR2 SFDVKD. The germline V and J ends were trimmed by 2 bases and 2 bases, with 11 bases remaining between them. CDR3 length equals 15 residues. The CDR3 is CATSDSTGQQETQYF. The CDR3 DNA reads as TGTGCCACCAGTGATTCCACAGGACAGCAAGAGACCCAGTACTTC.

This chain links TRBV19 with TRBJ2-6; 10 bases align to TRBD1. Looked up from germline, CDR1 is LNHDA and CDR2 is SQIVND (reference sequence). V lost 4 bases to trimming and J lost 1 base; unmatched junction nucleotides: 7. CDR3 length: 18 amino acids. The CDR3 spells CASSRQDRGTSGANVLTF. CDR3 sequence (DNA): TGTGCCAGTAGTAGACAGGACAGGGGGACTTCTGGGGCCAACGTCCTGACTTTC.